Listed below are T cell receptor beta chains from one sample, sequenced in a study of T cell responses to AZD1222 COVID-19 vaccine. Profiling relied on immunoSEQ multiplex PCR, and the TCRdb table lists in-frame clones only, not all of them. The sample shows 75,000 to 95,000 clones, about 91% of them seen only once. The input for sequencing was peripheral blood, taken 28 days after the second dose of the MenACWY control vaccine. These receptor sequences come from an adult who received the MenACWY meningococcal vaccine as a control. Both conserved end residues are part of each CDR3. The D gene is left open where the match is weak. The listing skips clone size in some rows; elsewhere it reads once, few, many or a size class.

size	J	D	V	DNA	CDR3
once	TRBJ1-2	TRBD1	TRBV30	TGTGCCTGGAGTACCTCGGGACAGGGAAGAGACTACACCTTC	CAWSTSGQGRDYTF
.	TRBJ1-3	.	TRBV2	TGTGCCAGCACGCCACAGGTGGTAGGAAACACCATATATTTT	CASTPQVVGNTIYF
.	TRBJ1-5	.	TRBV19	TGTGCCAGTAAGAGGGACGTCGGCAATCAGCCCCAGCATTTT	CASKRDVGNQPQHF
.	TRBJ2-5	.	TRBV7-2	TGTGCCAGCAGCTTATTCAAGGGCTCGGGAGAGACCCAGTACTTC	CASSLFKGSGETQYF
.	TRBJ2-7	.	TRBV11-2	TGTGCCAGCAGCTTATACCACTCGAGAGTCTCCTACGAGCAGTACTTC	CASSLYHSRVSYEQYF
.	TRBJ1-4	.	TRBV19	TGTGCCAGTAGTATAGTGGGGGCCACTAATGAAAAACTGTTTTTT	CASSIVGATNEKLFF
.	TRBJ1-2	TRBD1	TRBV4-1	TGCGCCAGCAGCCGAGAGGACAGGAACTATGGCTACACCTTC	CASSREDRNYGYTF
.	TRBJ1-1	TRBD1	TRBV3-1/TRBV3-2	TGTGCCAGCAGCCAAGGACAGGGGGCGCATACTGAAGCTTTCTTT	CASSQGQGAHTEAFF
.	TRBJ2-3	.	TRBV19	TGTGCCAGTAGTATCCGCGAAGGTGCAGATACGCAGTATTTT	CASSIREGADTQYF
.	TRBJ1-1	.	TRBV3-1/TRBV3-2	TGTGCCAGCAGCCAAGGGAGGGGGAGTTTTTTAGCTTTCTTT	CASSQGRGSFLAFF
.	TRBJ2-6	TRBD2	TRBV9	TGTGCCAGCAGCGAGCCCCTAGGACTAGCGGGCGCCGCCGGGGCCAACGTCCTGACTTTC	CASSEPLGLAGAAGANVLTF
.	TRBJ1-1	.	TRBV12-3/TRBV12-4	TGTGCCAGCAGCCTTACCCAGAACACTGAAGCTTTCTTT	CASSLTQNTEAFF
.	TRBJ1-3	.	TRBV28	TGTGCCAGCAGTTTACATGGGAACACTGGAAACACCATATATTTT	CASSLHGNTGNTIYF
.	TRBJ1-2	.	TRBV29-1	TGCAGCGTTGCCCAAGACTTCTATGGCTACACCTTC	CSVAQDFYGYTF
.	TRBJ1-5	.	TRBV19	TGTGCCAGTAGTATAGGTCACAATCAGCCCCAGCATTTT	CASSIGHNQPQHF